The 29 T cell receptor beta chains presented below share a single source sample, sequenced in a study of OX40 agonist ivuxolimab in advanced cancers. TCRdb's table, derived via immunoSEQ multiplex PCR, lists solely in-frame clones and lacks some. The sample lists about 40,000 clones; 82% were seen once. The material was CD4+ or CD8+ T cells sorted from blood, obtained in a trial of the OX40 agonist ivuxolimab. The receptors were sampled from an adult with an advanced solid tumor such as melanoma, head and neck, liver or kidney cancer.

The chain links TRBV5-4 to TRBJ2-7; unclear D gene. The V end lost 3 bases, the J end lost 4 bases, and 14 bases lay between the germline ends. The germline gives CDR1 SGHNT, CDR2 YYREEE (reference sequence). CDR3 size: 14 residues. The CDR3 sequence: CASSWGKDSYEQYF. The CDR3 DNA follows: TGTGCCAGCAGCTGGGGAAAAGACTCTTACGAGCAGTACTTC. The full variable domain, with the rest looked up from reference TRBV5-4 and TRBJ2-7, is ETGVTQSPTHLIKTRGQQVTLRCSSQSGHNTVSWYQQALGQGPQFIFQYYREEENGRGNFPPRFSGLQFPNYSSELNVNALELDDSALYLCASSWGKDSYEQYFGPGTRLTVT.

The CDR3 sequence: CASSLDPGTSYYEQYF. CDR3 DNA: TGTGCCAGCAGCCTGGATCCCGGGACTAGCTATTACGAGCAGTACTTC. This rearrangement joins TRBV7-2 to TRBJ2-7, with 9 bases lining up with TRBD2. CDR1 is SGHTA and CDR2 is FQGNSA in the germline V gene. V was clipped by 5 bases and J by 4 bases; unmatched bases: 12. This CDR3 contains 16 residues. The full variable domain, in which reference TRBV7-2 and TRBJ2-7 provide the parts outside the CDR3, is GAGVSQSPSNKVTEKGKDVELRCDPISGHTALYWYRQSLGQGLEFLIYFQGNSAPDKSGLPSDRFSAERTGGSVSTLTIQRTQQEDSAVYLCASSLDPGTSYYEQYFGPGTRLTVT.

This clone was observed a handful of times. V usage is TRBV18 and J usage is TRBJ2-7, with TRBD1 as a possible D gene (6 bases). The germline gives CDR1 KGHSH, CDR2 LQKENI. This CDR3 contains 12 residues. Trimming took 6 bases from V and 6 from J, leaving 12 bases between them. The CDR3 spells CASSNRDGEQYF. The CDR3 nucleotides read TGTGCCAGCTCGAACAGGGATGGCGAGCAGTACTTC.

This chain uses TRBV6-5 with TRBJ2-3, with TRBD2 matching 11 bases. Losses at the gene ends were 4 bases for V and 3 bases for J; bases not matched to a gene: 3. The CDR3 has 15 residues. CDR1 is MNHEY, CDR2 SVGAGI, per germline. This chain's CDR3 is CASSWLAGGTDTQYF. The CDR3 DNA reads as TGTGCCAGCAGTTGGCTAGCGGGGGGAACAGATACGCAGTATTTT.

In DNA, the CDR3 is TGTGCCAGCAGCCAAGAGGGACCACCCCACTCTACCAGCACCGGGGAGCTGTTTTTT. It codes for CASSQEGPPHSTSTGELFF. The gene calls are TRBV4-2 and TRBJ2-2; D might be TRBD1 or TRBD2, each matching 5 bases. Germline values: CDR1 LGHNA, CDR2 YNFKEQ. V gave up 0 bases and J gave up 4 bases, with 21 bases separating them. The CDR3 loop spans 19 amino acids.

This chain joins TRBV29-1 and TRBJ2-2; 7 positions agree with TRBD2. This CDR3 spans 11 amino acids. The trim removed 7 bases at V and 7 bases at J, leaving 3 bases unmatched. Germline V CDR1 and CDR2: SQVTM, ANQGSEA. The CDR3 here is CSGLADGELFF. In DNA form, the CDR3 reads TGCAGCGGTCTAGCGGACGGGGAGCTGTTTTTT.

This chain links TRBV28 with TRBJ2-2; D is unresolved. V shed 2 bases and J shed 1 base, with 11 bases lying between them. The germline V gene has CDR1 MDHEN and CDR2 SYDVKM. The CDR3 contains 16 residues. The CDR3 DNA reads as TGTGCCAGCAGTTTAATACACCTCCTGAACACCGGGGAGCTGTTTTTT. It specifies CASSLIHLLNTGELFF.

The chain recombines TRBV10-3 with TRBJ2-1, with D maybe TRBD1 (6 bases). CDR3 length: 15 amino acids. Germline V gene data show CDR1 as ENHRY and CDR2 as SYGVKD. V was trimmed by 3 bases and J by 0 bases, leaving 9 bases between them. The CDR3 region is CAISELGGSYNEQFF. The DNA of the CDR3 is TGTGCCATCAGTGAATTAGGGGGCTCCTACAATGAGCAGTTCTTC.

V and J are TRBV7-8 and TRBJ2-1; 8 bases map to TRBD2. V lost 5 bases, J lost 5 bases, and 17 bases stayed unmatched. This CDR3 spans 18 amino acids. The germline V gene has CDR1 SGHVS and CDR2 FQNEAQ. The CDR3, as DNA: TGTGCCAGCAGCCCCCCATTGAGGCTAGCGGGCCGCAACAATGAGCAGTTCTTC. Translated, it gives CASSPPLRLAGRNNEQFF.

The CDR3 nucleotides read TGCGCCAGCAGCCAAGAGACTGAACCTGCAGATACGCAGTATTTT. Translation gives CASSQETEPADTQYF. This rearrangement joins TRBV4-3 to TRBJ2-3; no firm D call. In germline, CDR1 is LGHNA, CDR2 YSLEER. Trimming stripped 0 bases from V and 4 bases from J, with 11 bases between. CDR3 length equals 15 residues.

The chain recombines TRBV7-2 with TRBJ1-6; a possible D gene is TRBD1 (5 bases). Trimming removed 5 bases from V and 9 bases from J, with 11 bases in between. In germline, CDR1 is SGHTA, CDR2 FQGNSA. The CDR3 contains 13 residues. CDR3 amino acids: CASSTSRVSPLHF. The CDR3 nucleotides read TGTGCCAGCAGCACATCCAGGGTTTCACCCCTCCACTTT.

The rearrangement joins TRBV7-8 to TRBJ2-7; tentatively, D is TRBD1 (5 bases). V lost 8 bases, J lost 1 base, and 9 bases lay in between. CDR1 SGHVS and CDR2 FQNEAQ come from the germline V gene. The CDR3 has 12 residues. The CDR3 loop is CASLGQSYEQYF. Written as DNA, the CDR3 is TGTGCCAGCCTGGGGCAGTCCTACGAGCAGTACTTC.

The chain has TRBV9 and TRBJ1-1, with D uncertain. This CDR3 has 14 residues. The V gene lost 0 bases and the J gene lost 1 base, with 7 bases spanning the gap. Germline V gene data show CDR1 as SGDLS and CDR2 as YYNGEE. CDR3 nucleotide sequence: TGTGCCAGCAGCGTAGTAGAGAGGAACACTGAAGCTTTCTTT. Its protein is CASSVVERNTEAFF.

This clone was picked up one time. CDR3 residues: CASTPHGAAYEQYF. The CDR3, as DNA: TGTGCCAGCACCCCCCACGGGGCAGCCTACGAGCAGTACTTC. This chain uses TRBV28 with TRBJ2-7; D may be TRBD1 or TRBD2 (5 bases each). In germline, CDR1 is MDHEN, CDR2 SYDVKM. V shed 7 bases and J shed 2 bases, with 15 bases lying between them. CDR3 length equals 14 residues.

CDR3 nucleotides: TGTGCCAGTAGTGAACGGACAGGGGATGGCTACACCTTC. Amino acids: CASSERTGDGYTF. The rearrangement uses TRBV19 and TRBJ1-2, with 9 bases fitting TRBD1. The V and J ends lost 5 bases and 6 bases, in that order; junction bases with no gene match: 4. The CDR3 totals 13 residues. Germline assignment: CDR1 LNHDA and CDR2 SQIVND (reference sequence). The full variable domain, with the rest looked up from reference TRBV19 and TRBJ1-2, is DGGITQSPKYLFRKEGQNVTLSCEQNLNHDAMYWYRQDPGQGLRLIYYSQIVNDFQKGDIAEGYSVSREKKESFPLTVTSAQKNPTAFYLCASSERTGDGYTFGSGTRLTVV.

The V gene is TRBV7-9, the J gene TRBJ1-1; TRBD1 is a possible D gene (5 bases). Between the trimmed V and J ends, which lost 3 bases and 6 bases, there was a span of 8 bases. The CDR3 totals 12 residues. The V gene's germline CDR1 is SEHNR and CDR2 FQNEAQ (reference sequence). The DNA for the CDR3 is TGTGCCAGCAGCTTCAGGGTCGCTGAAGCTTTCTTT. Encoded protein: CASSFRVAEAFF. Drawing the rest from reference TRBV7-9 and TRBJ1-1, the complete variable domain is DTGVSQNPRHKITKRGQNVTFRCDPISEHNRLYWYRQTLGQGPEFLTYFQNEAQLEKSRLLSDRFSAERPKGSFSTLEIQRTEQGDSAMYLCASSFRVAEAFFGQGTRLTVV.

V and J are TRBV6-1 and TRBJ2-7, with 10 nucleotides matching TRBD1. V shed 6 bases, J shed 8 bases, and the junction held 13 bases outside the gene matches. This CDR3 is built from 15 residues. Germline V gives CDR1 MNHNS, CDR2 SASEGT. This CDR3 reads CASRPGQGVIRKQYF. The CDR3 region has the DNA TGTGCCAGCAGACCCGGACAGGGGGTTATTAGAAAGCAGTACTTC.

The V call is TRBV28, the J call TRBJ1-3; D gene unclear. This CDR3 contains 14 residues. Germline lookup yields CDR1 MDHEN and CDR2 SYDVKM. V lost 1 base, J lost 3 bases, and 7 bases lay in between. The CDR3 here is CASSLSAFGNTIYF. The DNA of the CDR3 is TGTGCCAGCAGTTTATCGGCGTTTGGAAACACCATATATTTT.

CDR3: CASSQGGQGWDQPQHF. As DNA, the CDR3 is TGCGCCAGCAGCCAAGGAGGGCAGGGCTGGGATCAGCCCCAGCATTTT. This chain uses TRBV4-1 with TRBJ1-5; the D gene is possibly TRBD1 (5 bases). This CDR3 contains 16 residues. Trimming removed 1 base from V and 5 bases from J, with 15 bases in between. CDR1 and CDR2 (germline): MGHRA, YSYEKL.

This chain joins TRBV7-8 and TRBJ2-7, with D perhaps TRBD2 (6 bases). In germline, CDR1 is SGHVS, CDR2 FQNEAQ. The V gene lost 5 bases and the J gene lost 7 bases, with 15 bases spanning the gap. CDR3 length: 13 residues. The CDR3 reads CASSPGGGREQYF. The CDR3 DNA sequence: TGTGCCAGCAGCCCCGGTGGAGGGAGGGAGCAGTACTTC.

The chain couples TRBV18 to TRBJ1-4, with TRBD1 matching 9 bases. Trimming cost V 3 bases and J 5 bases; bases outside gene matches: 7. The germline CDR1 and CDR2 sequences are KGHSH and LQKENI. The CDR3 spans 16 residues. CDR3: CASSPPNRGLNEKLFF. CDR3 DNA: TGTGCCAGCTCACCGCCGAACAGGGGGCTGAATGAAAAACTGTTTTTT.

In DNA, the CDR3 is TGTGCCAGCAGCTCAGGGGGGGGAGGCGAAAAACTGTTTTTT. It encodes CASSSGGGGEKLFF. V and J are TRBV9 and TRBJ1-4; the match to TRBD1 covers 7 bases. This CDR3 is built from 14 residues. V lost 4 bases, J lost 8 bases, and 8 bases stayed unmatched. In germline, CDR1 is SGDLS, CDR2 YYNGEE.

V and J are TRBV7-8 and TRBJ2-7; D may be TRBD1 (5 bases). CDR1 is SGHVS and CDR2 is FQNEAQ in the germline V gene. The CDR3 extends over 11 amino acids. The ends were cut back, 7 bases at V and 6 bases at J, with 10 bases in the middle. Here the CDR3 reads CASNQRGEQYF. As DNA, the CDR3 is TGTGCCAGCAACCAAAGGGGCGAGCAGTACTTC.

The rearrangement joins TRBV18 to TRBJ1-1; D not certain. CDR1 is KGHSH and CDR2 is LQKENI in the germline V gene. The CDR3 runs to 16 residues. With 0 bases removed from V and 2 bases from J, the gap between germline ends came to 13 bases. The CDR3 bases are TGTGCCAGCTCACCACCGGTAGTGGGAATCAACACTGAAGCTTTCTTT. Protein product: CASSPPVVGINTEAFF.

The chain uses TRBV7-8 and TRBJ2-5; 7 bases are a match to TRBD1. The DNA end is a closer match to TRBJ2-7, so the J assignment may be wrong. The CDR3 consists of 18 residues. CDR1 and CDR2 (germline): SGHVS, FQNEAQ. The CDR3 loop is CASSDPTGTKVRNYEQYF. In DNA form, the CDR3 reads TGTGCCAGCAGCGACCCGACAGGGACAAAAGTAAGAAACTACGAGCAGTACTTC.

This sequence joins TRBV5-6 and TRBJ1-1; D unresolved. Germline CDR1 SGHDT, CDR2 YYEEEE. The CDR3 spans 16 residues. The ends were cut back, 4 bases at V and 6 bases at J, with 22 bases in the middle. The CDR3 is CASSHTLPPPMAEAFF. CDR3 sequence (DNA): TGTGCCAGCAGCCATACCCTACCCCCACCCATGGCTGAAGCTTTCTTT.

The rearrangement links TRBV27 to TRBJ2-7; the match to TRBD1 covers 7 bases. V gave up 4 bases and J gave up 7 bases; unmatched junction bases: 4. Germline-derived CDR1 and CDR2 are MNHEY and SMNVEV (reference sequence). This CDR3 spans 12 amino acids. DNA for the CDR3: TGTGCCAGCAGTTACAGGGGCGGGGAGCAGTACTTC. Translation gives CASSYRGGEQYF.

V usage is TRBV4-2 and J usage is TRBJ2-1, with TRBD2 identical over 13 bases. Trimming at V came to 1 base and at J to 3 bases, leaving 6 bases not matched to a gene. Germline lookup yields CDR1 LGHNA and CDR2 YNFKEQ. This CDR3 contains 18 residues. In DNA form, the CDR3 reads TGTGCCAGCAGCCAAGCCGAGGGACTAGCGGGAAACTACAATGAGCAGTTCTTC. This translates into CASSQAEGLAGNYNEQFF.

The chain employs TRBV14 and TRBJ1-6; a weak D match, TRBD1 (5 bases). Trimming removed 1 base from V and 13 bases from J, with 11 bases in between. Germline V gene lookup returns CDR1 SGHDN and CDR2 FVKESK. The CDR3 is made up of 13 amino acids. Here the CDR3 reads CASSQAHGGPLHF. CDR3 in DNA: TGTGCCAGCAGCCAAGCCCATGGGGGTCCCCTCCACTTT.